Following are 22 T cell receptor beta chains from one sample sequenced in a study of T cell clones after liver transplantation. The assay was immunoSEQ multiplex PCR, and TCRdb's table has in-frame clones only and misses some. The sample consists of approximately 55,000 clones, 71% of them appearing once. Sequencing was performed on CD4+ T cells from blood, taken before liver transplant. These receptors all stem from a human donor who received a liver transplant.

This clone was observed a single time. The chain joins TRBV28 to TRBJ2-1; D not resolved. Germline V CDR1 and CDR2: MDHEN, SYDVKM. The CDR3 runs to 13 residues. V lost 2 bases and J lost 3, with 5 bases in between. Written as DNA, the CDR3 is TGTGCCAGCAGTTTAACAAACTACAATGAGCAGTTCTTC. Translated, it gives CASSLTNYNEQFF.

The CDR3 coding sequence is TGTGCCAGCAGCTCTCCCAGACTAGATCTCTACAATGAGCAGTTCTTC. It encodes CASSSPRLDLYNEQFF. The chain recombines TRBV5-4 with TRBJ2-1, with D possibly matching TRBD2 (6 bases). This CDR3 contains 16 residues. V dropped 3 bases and J dropped 3 bases, with 16 bases sitting between them. Germline V gene data show CDR1 as SGHNT and CDR2 as YYREEE (reference sequence).

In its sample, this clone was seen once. The CDR3 sequence: CASSGQGAKNIQYF. The CDR3 region has the DNA TGTGCCAGCAGTGGGCAGGGAGCCAAAAACATTCAGTACTTC. The V call is TRBV6-1, the J call TRBJ2-4; TRBD1 is a possible D gene (5 bases). Per the germline V gene, CDR1 is MNHNS and CDR2 is SASEGT. V was trimmed by 4 bases and J by 0 bases, leaving 7 bases between them. The CDR3 spans 14 residues.

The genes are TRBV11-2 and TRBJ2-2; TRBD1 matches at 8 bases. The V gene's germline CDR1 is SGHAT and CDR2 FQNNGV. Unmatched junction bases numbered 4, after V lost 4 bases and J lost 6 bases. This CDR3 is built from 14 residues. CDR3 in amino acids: CASSSDRGAGELFF. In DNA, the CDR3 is TGTGCCAGCAGCTCCGACAGGGGCGCCGGGGAGCTGTTTTTT.

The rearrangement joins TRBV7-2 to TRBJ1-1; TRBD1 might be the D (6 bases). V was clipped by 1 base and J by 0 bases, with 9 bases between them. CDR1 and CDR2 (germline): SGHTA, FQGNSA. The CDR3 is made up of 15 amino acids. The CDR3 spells CASSLVAGVNTEAFF. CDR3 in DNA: TGTGCCAGCAGCTTAGTGGCAGGGGTGAACACTGAAGCTTTCTTT. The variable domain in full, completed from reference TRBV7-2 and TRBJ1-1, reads GAGVSQSPSNKVTEKGKDVELRCDPISGHTALYWYRQSLGQGLEFLIYFQGNSAPDKSGLPSDRFSAERTGGSVSTLTIQRTQQEDSAVYLCASSLVAGVNTEAFFGQGTRLTVV.

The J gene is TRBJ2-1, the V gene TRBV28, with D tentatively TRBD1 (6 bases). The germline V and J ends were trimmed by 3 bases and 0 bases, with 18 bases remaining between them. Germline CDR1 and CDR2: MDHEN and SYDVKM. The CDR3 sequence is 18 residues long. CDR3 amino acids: CASSLGGGRRSSYNEQFF. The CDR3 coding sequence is TGTGCCAGCAGTTTGGGTGGGGGCCGGAGGAGCTCCTACAATGAGCAGTTCTTC.

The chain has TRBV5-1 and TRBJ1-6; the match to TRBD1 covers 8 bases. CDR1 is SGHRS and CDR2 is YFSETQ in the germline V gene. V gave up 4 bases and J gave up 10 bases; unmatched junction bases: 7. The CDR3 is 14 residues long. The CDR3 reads CASSLGQGASPLHF. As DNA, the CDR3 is TGCGCCAGCAGCCTCGGACAGGGAGCCTCACCCCTCCACTTT.

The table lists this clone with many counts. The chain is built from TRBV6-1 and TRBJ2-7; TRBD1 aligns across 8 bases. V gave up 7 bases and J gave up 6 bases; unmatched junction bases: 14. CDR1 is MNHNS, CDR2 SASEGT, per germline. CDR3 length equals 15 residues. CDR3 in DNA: TGTGCCAGCACAGAGGGGAGACAGGGGAGTTCCGAGCAGTACTTC. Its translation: CASTEGRQGSSEQYF.

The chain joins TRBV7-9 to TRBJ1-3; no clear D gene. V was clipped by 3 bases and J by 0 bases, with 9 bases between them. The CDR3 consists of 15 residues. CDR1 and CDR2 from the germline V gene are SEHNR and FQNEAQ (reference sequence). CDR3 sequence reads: CASSFDTYSGNTIYF. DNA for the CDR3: TGTGCCAGCAGCTTCGACACCTACTCTGGAAACACCATATATTTT.

CDR3 in amino acids: CASSPNSDTEQFF. The CDR3 region has the DNA TGTGCCAGCTCTCCCAACTCGGACACGGAGCAGTTCTTC. The rearrangement links TRBV18 to TRBJ2-1; D possibly corresponds to TRBD1 (5 bases). The CDR3 is 13 residues long. From germline, CDR1 is KGHSH and CDR2 LQKENI. The V end lost 6 bases, the J end lost 10 bases, and 16 bases lay between the germline ends.

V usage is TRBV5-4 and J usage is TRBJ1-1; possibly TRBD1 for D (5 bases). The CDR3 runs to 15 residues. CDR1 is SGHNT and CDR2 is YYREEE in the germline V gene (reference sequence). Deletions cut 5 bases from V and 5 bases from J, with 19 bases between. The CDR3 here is CASSYYSHGGTEAFF. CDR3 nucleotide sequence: TGTGCCAGCAGTTACTACAGCCACGGGGGGACTGAAGCTTTCTTT.

DNA for the CDR3: TGTGCCAGCAGCTCGGGACTTGTGACAGATACGCAGTATTTT. Amino acid sequence: CASSSGLVTDTQYF. V usage is TRBV5-6 and J usage is TRBJ2-3, with a tentative D call TRBD2 (6 bases). Trimming shortened V by 3 bases and J by 3 bases, and 11 bases separated the two germline ends. CDR3 length: 14 residues. CDR1 and CDR2 (germline): SGHDT, YYEEEE.

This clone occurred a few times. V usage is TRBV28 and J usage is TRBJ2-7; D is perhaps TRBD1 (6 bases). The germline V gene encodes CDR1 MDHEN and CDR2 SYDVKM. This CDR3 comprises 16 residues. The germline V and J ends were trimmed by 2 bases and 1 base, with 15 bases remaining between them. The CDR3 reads CASSLRRQGTSYEQYF. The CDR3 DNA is TGTGCCAGCAGTTTACGTCGGCAGGGGACATCCTACGAGCAGTACTTC.

The CDR3 sequence is CASSFDSNYGYTF. CDR3 bases: TGTGCCAGCTCATTTGACAGTAACTATGGCTACACCTTC. The V call is TRBV18, the J call TRBJ1-2; TRBD1 is a possible D gene (5 bases). Trimming pared 5 bases from V and 1 base from J, leaving 8 bases between. CDR1 is KGHSH, CDR2 LQKENI, per germline. The CDR3 covers 13 residues.

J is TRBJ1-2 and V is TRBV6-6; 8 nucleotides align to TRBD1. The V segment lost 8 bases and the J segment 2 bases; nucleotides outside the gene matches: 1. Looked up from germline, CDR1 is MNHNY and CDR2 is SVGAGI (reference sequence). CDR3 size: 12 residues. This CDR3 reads CASGDRNYGYTF. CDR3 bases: TGTGCCAGCGGGGACAGGAACTATGGCTACACCTTC.

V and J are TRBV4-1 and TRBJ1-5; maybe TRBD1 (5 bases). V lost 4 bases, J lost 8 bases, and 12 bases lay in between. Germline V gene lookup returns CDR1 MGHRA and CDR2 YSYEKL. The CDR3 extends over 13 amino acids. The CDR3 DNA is TGCGCCAGCAGCCCCCGGCAGGGTGAGCCCCAGCATTTT. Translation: CASSPRQGEPQHF.

CDR3 sequence: CASSRGANTGELFF. CDR3 nucleotides: TGTGCCAGTAGCCGCGGGGCGAACACCGGGGAGCTGTTTTTT. The V call is TRBV19, the J call TRBJ2-2; TRBD2 might be the D (6 bases). V was trimmed by 6 bases and J by 0 bases, leaving 8 bases between them. The CDR3 loop spans 14 amino acids. Germline lookup yields CDR1 LNHDA and CDR2 SQIVND (reference sequence).

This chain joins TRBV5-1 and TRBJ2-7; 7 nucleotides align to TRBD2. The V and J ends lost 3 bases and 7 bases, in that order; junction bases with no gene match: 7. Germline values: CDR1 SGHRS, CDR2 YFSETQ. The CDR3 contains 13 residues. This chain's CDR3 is CASSSVAGREQYF. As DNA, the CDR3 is TGCGCCAGCAGCTCGGTAGCGGGCCGAGAGCAGTACTTC.

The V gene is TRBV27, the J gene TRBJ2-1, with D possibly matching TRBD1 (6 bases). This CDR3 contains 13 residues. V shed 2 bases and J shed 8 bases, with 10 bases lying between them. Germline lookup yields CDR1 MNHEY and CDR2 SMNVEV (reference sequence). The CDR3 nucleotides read TGTGCCAGCAGTTTAGGCCAGGGGCATGAGCAGTTCTTC. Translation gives CASSLGQGHEQFF.

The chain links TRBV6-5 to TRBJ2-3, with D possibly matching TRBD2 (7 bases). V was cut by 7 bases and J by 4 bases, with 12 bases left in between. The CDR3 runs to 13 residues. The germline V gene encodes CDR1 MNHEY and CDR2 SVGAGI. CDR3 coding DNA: TGTGCCAGCACTGGGGGGGCCGCAGATACGCAGTATTTT. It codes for CASTGGAADTQYF.

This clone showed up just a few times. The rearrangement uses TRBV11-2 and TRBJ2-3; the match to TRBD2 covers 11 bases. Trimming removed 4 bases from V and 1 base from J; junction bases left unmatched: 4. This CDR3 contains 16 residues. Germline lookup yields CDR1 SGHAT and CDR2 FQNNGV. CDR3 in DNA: TGTGCCAGCAGCTCACTAGCGGGGGCCCGCACAGATACGCAGTATTTT. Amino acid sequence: CASSSLAGARTDTQYF.

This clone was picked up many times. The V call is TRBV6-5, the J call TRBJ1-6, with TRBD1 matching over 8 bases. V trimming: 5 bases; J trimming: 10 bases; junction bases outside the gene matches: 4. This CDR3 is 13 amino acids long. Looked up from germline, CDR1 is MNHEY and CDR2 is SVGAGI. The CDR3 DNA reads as TGTGCCAGCAGTGAGACAGGGGTCTCACCCCTCCACTTT. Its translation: CASSETGVSPLHF.